A selection of T cell receptor beta chains follows, all from one sample in a study of tumor-infiltrating lymphocytes in localized non-small cell lung cancer. The data were produced by immunoSEQ multiplex PCR, yet TCRdb's version contains in-frame clones alone and is incomplete. The data contain about 15,000 clones, roughly four fifths of them seen just once; the ten biggest clones take up approximately 6.4%. Material: lung tumor tissue. The receptors derive from a human donor with non-small cell lung cancer. Each CDR3 is given with its conserved first and last residue. Each record gives: D gene, J gene, clone size, V gene, CDR3 DNA, CDR3 protein. A D gene is named only where the DNA matches it firmly. A row's size may be missing; if present it is once, few, many or a size class.

d_call: NA; j_call: TRBJ2-5; clone_size: NA; v_call: TRBV30; cdr3_nt: TGTGCCTGGAGTGGTGGGGGGCCGAGGGAGACCCAGTACTTC; cdr3_aa: CAWSGGGPRETQYF
d_call: TRBD2; j_call: TRBJ2-7; clone_size: NA; v_call: TRBV2; cdr3_nt: TGTGCCAGCAGAGAGGCTAGCGGTCCCTCCTACGAGCAGTACTTC; cdr3_aa: CASREASGPSYEQYF
d_call: NA; j_call: TRBJ2-7; clone_size: NA; v_call: TRBV7-8; cdr3_nt: TGTGCCAGCAGCTTAACATCTAGGACAAGTGCCTACGAGCAGTACTTC; cdr3_aa: CASSLTSRTSAYEQYF
d_call: NA; j_call: TRBJ2-3; clone_size: NA; v_call: TRBV18; cdr3_nt: TGTGCCAGCTCGCGAGACGGGAAGAGCACAGATACGCAGTATTTT; cdr3_aa: CASSRDGKSTDTQYF
d_call: NA; j_call: TRBJ2-7; clone_size: NA; v_call: TRBV2; cdr3_nt: TGTGCCAGCAGTGAATATGGTGGGAGCAGTTACGAGCAGTACTTC; cdr3_aa: CASSEYGGSSYEQYF
d_call: TRBD1; j_call: TRBJ1-1; clone_size: NA; v_call: TRBV29-1; cdr3_nt: TGCAGCGTCCTCGGACAGGTTTATTCTGGGAAAGCTTTCTTT; cdr3_aa: CSVLGQVYSGKAFF
d_call: TRBD2; j_call: TRBJ2-7; clone_size: NA; v_call: TRBV7-9; cdr3_nt: TGTGCCAGCGGGGATAGCGGGAGAGAGTACGAGCAGTACTTC; cdr3_aa: CASGDSGREYEQYF
d_call: NA; j_call: TRBJ1-3; clone_size: NA; v_call: TRBV29-1; cdr3_nt: TGCAGCGTTGGAAGAGAAGGTGACACCATATATTTT; cdr3_aa: CSVGREGDTIYF
d_call: TRBD1; j_call: TRBJ1-1; clone_size: NA; v_call: TRBV5-6; cdr3_nt: TGTGCCAGCAGCTCCGGGACAGAGAACACTGAAGCTTTCTTT; cdr3_aa: CASSSGTENTEAFF
d_call: TRBD1; j_call: TRBJ1-4; clone_size: NA; v_call: TRBV6-5; cdr3_nt: TGTGCCAGCAGTTACACAGGGGGCAACGGGGATGAAAAACTGTTTTTT; cdr3_aa: CASSYTGGNGDEKLFF
d_call: NA; j_call: TRBJ2-1; clone_size: NA; v_call: TRBV7-2; cdr3_nt: TGTGCCAGCAGCTTAACGGGGAATGAGCAGTTCTTC; cdr3_aa: CASSLTGNEQFF
d_call: NA; j_call: TRBJ1-1; clone_size: NA; v_call: TRBV11-1; cdr3_nt: TGTGCCAGCAGCGAAGACAGGTCGAACACTGAAGCTTTCTTT; cdr3_aa: CASSEDRSNTEAFF
d_call: NA; j_call: TRBJ2-1; clone_size: NA; v_call: TRBV14; cdr3_nt: TGTGCCAGCAGTAGCACGCGATCTTCCTACAATGAGCAGTTCTTC; cdr3_aa: CASSSTRSSYNEQFF
d_call: NA; j_call: TRBJ2-7; clone_size: NA; v_call: TRBV7-8; cdr3_nt: TGTGCCAGCAGCGACGGATTTCTGTCCTACGAGCAGTACTTC; cdr3_aa: CASSDGFLSYEQYF
d_call: NA; j_call: TRBJ2-7; clone_size: NA; v_call: TRBV14; cdr3_nt: TGTGCCAGCAGCTCAAGGGGAGACAGCCCGTACGAGCAGTACTTC; cdr3_aa: CASSSRGDSPYEQYF
d_call: NA; j_call: TRBJ2-4; clone_size: NA; v_call: TRBV19; cdr3_nt: TGTGCCAGTAGTATAGGAACGGGAGAAACGGGCAAAAACATTCAGTACTTC; cdr3_aa: CASSIGTGETGKNIQYF
d_call: TRBD2; j_call: TRBJ2-7; clone_size: few; v_call: TRBV6-6; cdr3_nt: TGTGCCAGCAGTTACGGGGTCGGGAGGGCCTGGCACGAGCAGTACTTC; cdr3_aa: CASSYGVGRAWHEQYF
d_call: NA; j_call: TRBJ2-5; clone_size: NA; v_call: TRBV5-1; cdr3_nt: TGCGCCAGCAGCTCCACAGGGCCGACCCTCCCGGAGACCCAGTACTTC; cdr3_aa: CASSSTGPTLPETQYF
d_call: TRBD2; j_call: TRBJ2-2; clone_size: NA; v_call: TRBV5-4; cdr3_nt: TGTGCCAGCAGCTTCCATGGACTAGCGGGAAGGGGGAACACCGGGGAGCTGTTTTTT; cdr3_aa: CASSFHGLAGRGNTGELFF
d_call: NA; j_call: TRBJ2-5; clone_size: NA; v_call: TRBV10-2; cdr3_nt: TGCGCCTCGGGAGCCCTGGGGGCCCAGTACTTC; cdr3_aa: CASGALGAQYF
d_call: TRBD1; j_call: TRBJ2-1; clone_size: NA; v_call: TRBV11-3; cdr3_nt: TGTGCCAGCAGCTACGGACAGGGTGCCCACAATGAGCAGTTCTTC; cdr3_aa: CASSYGQGAHNEQFF
d_call: NA; j_call: TRBJ2-7; clone_size: NA; v_call: TRBV29-1; cdr3_nt: TGCAGCGTTGAGGGGACGGAAGTTTACGAGCAGTACTTC; cdr3_aa: CSVEGTEVYEQYF
d_call: NA; j_call: TRBJ2-2; clone_size: NA; v_call: TRBV21-1; cdr3_nt: TGTGCCAGCAGGGTTGCGGGAGCGAACACCGGGGAGCTGTTTTTT; cdr3_aa: CASRVAGANTGELFF
d_call: NA; j_call: TRBJ2-2; clone_size: NA; v_call: TRBV19; cdr3_nt: TGTGCCAGTAGACAATATCCATCCAGCCCTCCCGGGGAGCTGTTTTTT; cdr3_aa: CASRQYPSSPPGELFF
d_call: TRBD2; j_call: TRBJ2-1; clone_size: NA; v_call: TRBV19; cdr3_nt: TGTGCCAGTAGCCCTGTGAGCGGGAGGGCCAGGTACAATGAGCAGTTCTTC; cdr3_aa: CASSPVSGRARYNEQFF
d_call: TRBD1; j_call: TRBJ2-2; clone_size: NA; v_call: TRBV19; cdr3_nt: TGTGCCAGTAGTATCCGACAGGGAATCGGGGAGCTGTTTTTT; cdr3_aa: CASSIRQGIGELFF
d_call: NA; j_call: TRBJ2-7; clone_size: NA; v_call: TRBV18; cdr3_nt: TGTGCCAGCTCGGGGTACTTTTGGGAGCAGTACTTC; cdr3_aa: CASSGYFWEQYF
d_call: TRBD1; j_call: TRBJ2-5; clone_size: NA; v_call: TRBV7-3; cdr3_nt: TGTGCCAGCAGCCGGACAGGAGAAGGGGAGACCCAGTACTTC; cdr3_aa: CASSRTGEGETQYF
d_call: NA; j_call: TRBJ1-3; clone_size: NA; v_call: TRBV9; cdr3_nt: TGTGCCAGCAGCGCTCCTGCTGGAAACACCATATATTTT; cdr3_aa: CASSAPAGNTIYF
d_call: NA; j_call: TRBJ2-1; clone_size: NA; v_call: TRBV6-5; cdr3_nt: TGTGCCAGCAGATTGAGAAGCTCCTACAATGAGCAGTTCTTC; cdr3_aa: CASRLRSSYNEQFF
d_call: TRBD2; j_call: TRBJ2-1; clone_size: few; v_call: TRBV5-5; cdr3_nt: TGTGCCAGCAGCGTTCCAGCGGGAGGGTACGACAATGAGCAGTTCTTC; cdr3_aa: CASSVPAGGYDNEQFF
d_call: NA; j_call: TRBJ1-5; clone_size: NA; v_call: TRBV5-8; cdr3_nt: TGTGCCAGCAGCTTGGCCTTGGGTCCCTATAGCAATCAGCCCCAGCATTTT; cdr3_aa: CASSLALGPYSNQPQHF
d_call: TRBD1; j_call: TRBJ2-7; clone_size: NA; v_call: TRBV27; cdr3_nt: TGTGCCAGCAGTTTGGGACAGGCGAGCTCCTACGAGCAGTACTTC; cdr3_aa: CASSLGQASSYEQYF
d_call: NA; j_call: TRBJ2-5; clone_size: NA; v_call: TRBV20-1; cdr3_nt: TGCAGTGCTCTTGGGAAAGAGACCCAGTACTTC; cdr3_aa: CSALGKETQYF
d_call: TRBD1; j_call: TRBJ2-5; clone_size: NA; v_call: TRBV6-1; cdr3_nt: TGTGCCAGCAGTGAGGGACAGGGAGCTCTAGGGACCCAGTACTTC; cdr3_aa: CASSEGQGALGTQYF
d_call: TRBD1; j_call: TRBJ2-7; clone_size: NA; v_call: TRBV5-5; cdr3_nt: TGTGCCAGCAGCTGGAGTGTGGGACAGGGATCCCACGAGCAGTACTTC; cdr3_aa: CASSWSVGQGSHEQYF
d_call: NA; j_call: TRBJ2-5; clone_size: NA; v_call: TRBV18; cdr3_nt: TGTGCCAGCTCAACTTCCGGGACCAAGGGAGAGACCCAGTACTTC; cdr3_aa: CASSTSGTKGETQYF
d_call: NA; j_call: TRBJ2-3; clone_size: NA; v_call: TRBV19; cdr3_nt: TGTGCCAGTAGTATCAGGGGGGCAAAGGGAGATACGCAGTATTTT; cdr3_aa: CASSIRGAKGDTQYF
d_call: NA; j_call: TRBJ1-2; clone_size: NA; v_call: TRBV18; cdr3_nt: TGTGCCAGCTCCCTTATGGAGGGACCGAACTATGGCTACACCTTC; cdr3_aa: CASSLMEGPNYGYTF
d_call: NA; j_call: TRBJ2-2; clone_size: NA; v_call: TRBV19; cdr3_nt: TGTGCCAGTAGTAGCGGAGAATATATTACCGGGGAGCTGTTTTTT; cdr3_aa: CASSSGEYITGELFF
d_call: TRBD1; j_call: TRBJ2-5; clone_size: once; v_call: TRBV5-1; cdr3_nt: TGCGCCAGCAACTTGGGAGCCCAGGGGGTCGGAGAGACCCAGTACTTC; cdr3_aa: CASNLGAQGVGETQYF
d_call: NA; j_call: TRBJ2-3; clone_size: NA; v_call: TRBV29-1; cdr3_nt: TGCAGCGTTGAAGATCTAGGGGGGAGCCGCACAGATACGCAGTATTTT; cdr3_aa: CSVEDLGGSRTDTQYF
d_call: TRBD2; j_call: TRBJ2-3; clone_size: NA; v_call: TRBV7-2; cdr3_nt: TGTGCCAGCAGCTTAAGCGGGAGGGACACAGATACGCAGTATTTT; cdr3_aa: CASSLSGRDTDTQYF
d_call: NA; j_call: TRBJ2-6; clone_size: NA; v_call: TRBV7-2; cdr3_nt: TGTGCCAGCAGCTTATACGGCTCTGGGGCCAACGTCCTGACTTTC; cdr3_aa: CASSLYGSGANVLTF
d_call: NA; j_call: TRBJ1-5; clone_size: NA; v_call: TRBV4-1; cdr3_nt: TGCGCCAGCAGCCACGGGGGGGATAATCAGCCCCAGCATTTT; cdr3_aa: CASSHGGDNQPQHF
d_call: NA; j_call: TRBJ1-6; clone_size: few; v_call: TRBV5-5; cdr3_nt: TGTGCCAGCAGCTTAGGTTGGGCGTTGGATTCACCCCTCCACTTT; cdr3_aa: CASSLGWALDSPLHF
d_call: TRBD2; j_call: TRBJ2-5; clone_size: NA; v_call: TRBV28; cdr3_nt: TGTGCCACCCAAGGACTAGCGGGAGTCGGGGTAATGCAAGAGACCCAGTACTTC; cdr3_aa: CATQGLAGVGVMQETQYF
d_call: TRBD1; j_call: TRBJ2-1; clone_size: NA; v_call: TRBV30; cdr3_nt: TGTGCCTGGAGTTCATTATTAGGACAGGGCAAACGTCGCATGTTCTTC; cdr3_aa: CAWSSLLGQGKRRMFF
d_call: TRBD2; j_call: TRBJ2-7; clone_size: few; v_call: TRBV4-1; cdr3_nt: TGCGCCAGCAGCCAGGGACTAGCGGGAGTCTACGAGCAGTACTTC; cdr3_aa: CASSQGLAGVYEQYF
d_call: TRBD2; j_call: TRBJ2-7; clone_size: few; v_call: TRBV7-8; cdr3_nt: TGTGCCAGCAGCTTAGTAGGACGGAGCGGGAGGATCGACGAGCAGTACTTC; cdr3_aa: CASSLVGRSGRIDEQYF
d_call: NA; j_call: TRBJ2-7; clone_size: NA; v_call: TRBV2; cdr3_nt: TGTGCCAGCGGAGGACTGGCGTACTACGAGCAGTACTTC; cdr3_aa: CASGGLAYYEQYF
d_call: NA; j_call: TRBJ2-7; clone_size: NA; v_call: TRBV6-5; cdr3_nt: TGTGCCAGCAGTTACTCCCAGCGGGCGTCCTACGAGCAGTACTTC; cdr3_aa: CASSYSQRASYEQYF